These 11 T cell receptor beta chains were all obtained from the same sample, sequenced in a study of control samples from healthy donors and cancer patients. Generated by immunoSEQ multiplex PCR, the TCRdb table keeps only in-frame clones and is missing some. The sample contains tens of thousands of clones, under 95% of which appear only once. Specimen: PBMCs. Every receptor here comes from a middle-aged man with colorectal cancer.

The chain has TRBV27 and TRBJ2-1; 12 bases match TRBD1. CDR3 length: 15 amino acids. From germline, CDR1 is MNHEY and CDR2 SMNVEV (reference sequence). The V segment lost 7 bases and the J segment 9 bases; nucleotides outside the gene matches: 10. The CDR3 loop is CASNPGDRGLIEQFF. The CDR3 DNA sequence: TGTGCCAGCAACCCGGGGGACAGGGGGCTTATTGAGCAGTTCTTC.

V and J are TRBV9 and TRBJ1-1, with D unclear. Trimming stripped 4 bases from V and 0 bases from J, with 13 bases between. The CDR3 extends over 15 amino acids. Germline-derived CDR1 and CDR2 are SGDLS and YYNGEE. CDR3 residues: CASSPPQLMNTEAFF. As DNA, the CDR3 is TGTGCCAGCAGCCCCCCTCAGCTAATGAACACTGAAGCTTTCTTT.

This clone was counted once. The V and J genes are TRBV7-9 and TRBJ1-1; 10 nucleotides agree with TRBD1. With 5 bases clipped from V and 5 bases from J, the junction kept 5 bases outside the gene matches. The CDR3 length is 14 residues. The germline V gene has CDR1 SEHNR and CDR2 FQNEAQ (reference sequence). The CDR3 spells CASSAGTGVTEAFF. DNA of the CDR3: TGTGCCAGCAGCGCCGGGACAGGGGTAACTGAAGCTTTCTTT.

The chain links TRBV7-9 to TRBJ1-2; D perhaps matches TRBD1 (6 bases). This CDR3 has 14 residues. CDR1 SEHNR and CDR2 FQNEAQ come from the germline V gene (reference sequence). V lost 3 bases, J lost 2 bases, and 10 bases lay in between. CDR3 sequence: CASSFTGTNYGYTF. The CDR3 bases are TGTGCCAGCAGCTTCACAGGGACGAACTATGGCTACACCTTC.

The chain is built from TRBV19 and TRBJ1-3; a weak D match, TRBD1 (5 bases). Trimming left V 4 bases short and J 4 bases short, with 11 bases between. The germline gives CDR1 LNHDA, CDR2 SQIVND (reference sequence). The length of the CDR3 is 14 residues. The CDR3 DNA is TGTGCCAGTAGTAATCGGGGGACCGGAAACACCATATATTTT. This encodes CASSNRGTGNTIYF.

In nucleotides, the CDR3 is TGCAGCGTGGGACAACAGGGGGCCTCCTACAATGAGCAGTTCTTC. This sequence encodes CSVGQQGASYNEQFF. The chain is built from TRBV29-1 and TRBJ2-1; TRBD1 aligns across 9 bases. Germline assignment: CDR1 SQVTM and CDR2 ANQGSEA. V gave up 6 bases and J gave up 0 bases; unmatched junction bases: 6. This CDR3 is 15 amino acids long.

This chain uses TRBV21-1 with TRBJ2-1; the D segment call TRBD1 is taken from the table without a DNA check. TRBV21-1 is recorded as a pseudogene. This CDR3 spans 17 amino acids. CDR3: CASSPFCGGRADNEQFF. CDR3 DNA sequence: TGTGCCAGCAGCCCCTTTTGCGGCGGCAGGGCCGACAATGAGCAGTTCTTC.

The chain is built from TRBV6-2 or TRBV6-3 and TRBJ2-1; 11 bases align to TRBD2. Germline V gene sequence: CDR1 MNHEY, CDR2 SVGEGT. The junction had 4 bases not matched to a gene; V was cut back by 6 bases and J by 3 bases. The CDR3 totals 15 residues. The CDR3 DNA reads TGTGCCAGCAGCCTCCTAGCGGGGGGCTACAATGAGCAGTTCTTC. This sequence encodes CASSLLAGGYNEQFF.

With regard to this clone: The germline gene is not matched at one end of the junction; a read error may be the cause. CDR3 sequence reads: CASSQGSGVAGAFF. The CDR3 nucleotides read TGTGCCAGCAGTCAAGGGTCCGGGGTGGCAGGCGCTTTCTTT. The chain combines TRBV14 with TRBJ1-1, with no clear D. CDR1 and CDR2 from the germline V gene are SGHDN and FVKESK. This CDR3 has 14 amino acids.

V and J are TRBV5-1 and TRBJ1-3; no clear D. The CDR3 length is 14 residues. V was trimmed by 0 bases and J by 6 bases, leaving 10 bases between them. CDR1 is SGHRS and CDR2 is YFSETQ in the germline V gene. CDR3 sequence reads: CASSLGGSENTIYF. CDR3 in DNA: TGCGCCAGCAGCTTGGGGGGTAGTGAAAACACCATATATTTT. The full variable domain, completed using reference TRBV5-1 and TRBJ1-3, is KAGVTQTPRYLIKTRGQQVTLSCSPISGHRSVSWYQQTPGQGLQFLFEYFSETQRNKGNFPGRFSGRQFSNSRSEMNVSTLELGDSALYLCASSLGGSENTIYFGEGSWLTVV.

V gene TRBV15 combines with J gene TRBJ1-1; perhaps TRBD1 as D (6 bases). Germline CDR1 LNHNV, CDR2 YYDKDF (reference sequence). The V gene lost 0 bases and the J gene lost 6 bases, with 17 bases spanning the gap. The CDR3 spans 16 residues. DNA of the CDR3: TGTGCCACCAGCAGAGATCGTTTGACAGGCCCCCCTGAAGCTTTCTTT. Encoded protein: CATSRDRLTGPPEAFF.